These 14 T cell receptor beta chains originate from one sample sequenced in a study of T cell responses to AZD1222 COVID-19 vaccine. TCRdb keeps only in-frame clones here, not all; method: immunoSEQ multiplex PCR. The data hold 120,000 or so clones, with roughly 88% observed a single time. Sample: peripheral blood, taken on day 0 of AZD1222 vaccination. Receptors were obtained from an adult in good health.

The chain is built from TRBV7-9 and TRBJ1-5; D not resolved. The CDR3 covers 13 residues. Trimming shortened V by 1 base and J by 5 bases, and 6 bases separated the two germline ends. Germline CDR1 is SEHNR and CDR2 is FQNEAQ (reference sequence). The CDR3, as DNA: TGTGCCAGCAGCTTAGGTATCGATCAGCCCCAGCATTTT. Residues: CASSLGIDQPQHF.

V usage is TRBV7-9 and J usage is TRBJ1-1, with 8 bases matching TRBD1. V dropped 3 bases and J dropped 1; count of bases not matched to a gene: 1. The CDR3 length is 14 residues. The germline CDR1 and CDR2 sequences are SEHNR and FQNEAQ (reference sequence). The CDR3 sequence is CASSLGQANTEAFF. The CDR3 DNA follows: TGTGCCAGCAGCTTGGGACAGGCGAACACTGAAGCTTTCTTT.

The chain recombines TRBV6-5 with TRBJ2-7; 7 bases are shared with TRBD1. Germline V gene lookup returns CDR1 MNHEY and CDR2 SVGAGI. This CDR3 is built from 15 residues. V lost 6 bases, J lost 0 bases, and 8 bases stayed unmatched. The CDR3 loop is CASRKGQLSSYEQYF. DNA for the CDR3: TGTGCCAGCAGGAAGGGACAGCTGAGCTCCTACGAGCAGTACTTC.

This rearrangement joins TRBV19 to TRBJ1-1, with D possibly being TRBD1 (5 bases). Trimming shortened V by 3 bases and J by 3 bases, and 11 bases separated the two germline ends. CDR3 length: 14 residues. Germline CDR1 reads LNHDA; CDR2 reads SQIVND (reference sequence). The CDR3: CASSMHGDDTEAFF. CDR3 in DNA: TGTGCCAGTAGTATGCACGGGGACGACACTGAAGCTTTCTTT.

CDR3 in amino acids: CASSYSNYQGNTIYF. The DNA of the CDR3 is TGTGCCAGCAGTTACTCGAACTACCAGGGAAACACCATATATTTT. The J gene is TRBJ1-3, the V gene TRBV6-5; D uncertain. Germline CDR1 MNHEY, CDR2 SVGAGI. Trimming took 0 bases from V and 4 from J, leaving 10 bases between them. The CDR3 spans 15 residues.

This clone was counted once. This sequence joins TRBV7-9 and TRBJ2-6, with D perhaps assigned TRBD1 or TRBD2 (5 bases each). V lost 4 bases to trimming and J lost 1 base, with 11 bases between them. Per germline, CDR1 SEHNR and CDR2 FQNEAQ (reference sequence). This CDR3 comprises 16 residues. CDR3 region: CASSSPGRSGANVLTF. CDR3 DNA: TGTGCCAGCAGCTCCCCGGGACGGTCTGGGGCCAACGTCCTGACTTTC.

The CDR3 bases are TGTGCCAGCAGCTCCCGGACAGGGAGAGAATACGAGCAGTACTTC. Protein sequence: CASSSRTGREYEQYF. The chain joins TRBV7-6 to TRBJ2-7, with 8 bases fitting TRBD1. After removal of 4 bases from V and 4 bases from J, the junction contained 9 bases not matched to a gene. The CDR3 has 15 amino acids. The germline V gene has CDR1 SGHVS and CDR2 FNYEAQ.

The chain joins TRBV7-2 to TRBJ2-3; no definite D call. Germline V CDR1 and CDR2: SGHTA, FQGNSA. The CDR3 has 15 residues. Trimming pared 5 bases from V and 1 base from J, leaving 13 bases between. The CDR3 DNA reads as TGTGCCAGCAGCCTCCAATCCCCGGGCACAGATACGCAGTATTTT. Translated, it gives CASSLQSPGTDTQYF.

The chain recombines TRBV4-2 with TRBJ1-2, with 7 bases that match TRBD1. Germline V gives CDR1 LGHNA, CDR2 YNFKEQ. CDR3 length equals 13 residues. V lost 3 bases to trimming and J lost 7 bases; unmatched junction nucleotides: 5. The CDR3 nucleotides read TGTGCCAGCAGCCATACAGGGGCGGGTGGCTACACCTTC. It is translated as CASSHTGAGGYTF.

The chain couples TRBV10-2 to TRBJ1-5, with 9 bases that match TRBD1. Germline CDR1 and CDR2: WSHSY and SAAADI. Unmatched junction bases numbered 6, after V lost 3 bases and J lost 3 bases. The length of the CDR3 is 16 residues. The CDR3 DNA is TGCGCCAGCAGTGAATGGAGGACAGGGGTCAATCAGCCCCAGCATTTT. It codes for CASSEWRTGVNQPQHF.

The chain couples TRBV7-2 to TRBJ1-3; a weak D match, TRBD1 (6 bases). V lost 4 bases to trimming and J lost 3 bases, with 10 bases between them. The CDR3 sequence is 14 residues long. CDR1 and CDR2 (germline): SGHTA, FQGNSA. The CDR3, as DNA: TGTGCCAGCAGCTCTGGGGGCAATGGAAACACCATATATTTT. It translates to CASSSGGNGNTIYF.

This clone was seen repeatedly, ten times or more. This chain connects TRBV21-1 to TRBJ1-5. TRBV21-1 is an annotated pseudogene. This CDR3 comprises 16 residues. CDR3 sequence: CASRPKKDPVVQPQHF. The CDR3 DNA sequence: TGTGCCAGCAGACCTAAAAAGGACCCCGTAGTTCAGCCCCAGCATTTT.

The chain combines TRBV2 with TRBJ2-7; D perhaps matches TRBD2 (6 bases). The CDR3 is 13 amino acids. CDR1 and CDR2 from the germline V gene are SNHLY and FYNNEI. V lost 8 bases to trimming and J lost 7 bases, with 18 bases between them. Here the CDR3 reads CASRGTFFAEQYF. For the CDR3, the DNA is TGTGCCAGCCGCGGGACTTTCTTCGCGGAGCAGTACTTC.

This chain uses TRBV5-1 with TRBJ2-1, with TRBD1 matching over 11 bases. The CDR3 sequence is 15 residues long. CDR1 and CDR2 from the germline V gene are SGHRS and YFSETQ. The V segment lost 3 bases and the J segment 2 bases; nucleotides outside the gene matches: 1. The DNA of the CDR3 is TGCGCCAGCAGCTCGGGACAGGGGGCCTACAATGAGCAGTTCTTC. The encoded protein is CASSSGQGAYNEQFF. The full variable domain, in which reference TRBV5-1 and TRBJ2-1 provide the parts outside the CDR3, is KAGVTQTPRYLIKTRGQQVTLSCSPISGHRSVSWYQQTPGQGLQFLFEYFSETQRNKGNFPGRFSGRQFSNSRSEMNVSTLELGDSALYLCASSSGQGAYNEQFFGPGTRLTVL.